The 21 T cell receptor beta chains reported below all come from one sample, sequenced in a study of blood T cell repertoires in COVID-19. The table came from immunoSEQ multiplex PCR; TCRdb's copy has only in-frame clones and leaves some out. The data contain some 240,000 clones, approximately 84% of them singletons. The sample consisted of PBMCs or T cells enriched from blood (not recorded which). Source of these receptors: a woman aged 50 to 65 who had been exposed to COVID-19.

This rearrangement joins TRBV24-1 to TRBJ1-2; 7 bases match TRBD1. CDR3 length equals 14 residues. The V segment lost 9 bases and the J segment 2 bases; nucleotides outside the gene matches: 8. From germline, CDR1 is KGHDR and CDR2 SFDVKD. The CDR3 bases are TGTGCCACCTCCCGAGGGACAGTCAACTATGGCTACACCTTC. Translated: CATSRGTVNYGYTF.

The rearrangement links TRBV4-1 to TRBJ2-3; 9 bases align to TRBD1. Trimming took 0 bases from V and 2 from J; bases not matched to a gene: 3. The CDR3 runs 16 residues. Germline CDR1 MGHRA, CDR2 YSYEKL. The CDR3 DNA is TGCGCCAGCAGCCAAGAAGGACAGGGGTTCACAGATACGCAGTATTTT. As protein: CASSQEGQGFTDTQYF.

This clone has just a few counts. The junction differs from germline at one of its ends, possibly a read error. The J gene is TRBJ2-7, the V gene TRBV15, with D possibly matching TRBD1 (5 bases). Per the germline V gene, CDR1 is LNHNV and CDR2 is YYDKDF (reference sequence). The CDR3 totals 13 residues. CDR3 region: CATSGEAGWEQYF. The CDR3 DNA reads as TGTGCCACCAGCGGAGAGGCAGGGTGGGAGCAGTACTTC.

This clone appeared a single time. The chain is built from TRBV12-3 or TRBV12-4 and TRBJ1-2; 7 bases match TRBD1. There are 13 residues in the CDR3. V lost 7 bases and J lost 4; bases outside the gene matches: 6. The CDR3 sequence is CASNAGQTYGYTF. Here the CDR3 DNA reads TGTGCCAGCAACGCGGGACAGACCTATGGCTACACCTTC.

This chain joins TRBV5-1 and TRBJ1-1; D is undetermined. Trimming took off 4 bases at V and 4 bases at J, with 11 bases between the two ends. Germline V gives CDR1 SGHRS, CDR2 YFSETQ. The length of the CDR3 is 13 residues. The CDR3 here is CASSGGRGTEAFF. CDR3 nucleotide sequence: TGCGCCAGCAGCGGAGGGCGGGGCACTGAAGCTTTCTTT.

V and J are TRBV10-1 and TRBJ1-1; no clear D gene. Germline values: CDR1 WNHNN, CDR2 SYGVQD (reference sequence). This CDR3 spans 13 amino acids. Trimming took off 0 bases at V and 6 bases at J, with 8 bases between the two ends. CDR3 nucleotide sequence: TGCGCCAGCAGTGAGTCGGGCAGGCCTGAAGCTTTCTTT. Amino acids: CASSESGRPEAFF.

This sequence joins TRBV12-3 or TRBV12-4 and TRBJ2-3, with a tentative D call TRBD2 (5 bases). CDR3 length: 13 residues. The V end was cut by 10 bases, the J end by 6 bases, with 17 bases between. In DNA, the CDR3 is TGTGCCACCCGAGAGGGAGTTGCTGATACGCAGTATTTT. Its translation: CATREGVADTQYF.

The chain joins TRBV3-1 (or the pseudogene TRBV3-2) to TRBJ1-3; the D is unclear. This CDR3 has 15 residues. V gave up 4 bases and J gave up 0 bases, with 10 bases separating them. CDR1 is LGHDT, CDR2 YNNKEL, per germline (reference sequence). The CDR3 loop reads CASSPGLNSGNTIYF. Here the CDR3 DNA reads TGTGCCAGCAGCCCAGGACTGAACTCTGGAAACACCATATATTTT.

This chain joins TRBV5-6 and TRBJ2-7; D unresolved. The CDR3 spans 12 residues. Trimming removed 2 bases from V and 3 bases from J, with 6 bases in between. CDR1 is SGHDT, CDR2 YYEEEE, per germline. CDR3 DNA sequence: TGTGCCAGCAGCTTCGGCGGCTACGAGCAGTACTTC. Translated: CASSFGGYEQYF. The whole variable domain, filled in from reference TRBV5-6 and TRBJ2-7, reads DAGVTQSPTHLIKTRGQQVTLRCSPKSGHDTVSWYQQALGQGPQFIFQYYEEEERQRGNFPDRFSGHQFPNYSSELNVNALLLGDSALYLCASSFGGYEQYFGPGTRLTVT.

The J gene is TRBJ2-2, the V gene TRBV18; TRBD2 matches 11 bases. The germline V gene has CDR1 KGHSH and CDR2 LQKENI. The junction had 9 bases not matched to a gene; V was cut back by 4 bases and J by 11 bases. The CDR3 consists of 15 residues. CDR3 sequence: CASSLSTSGALELFF. As DNA, the CDR3 is TGTGCCAGCTCACTATCGACTAGCGGGGCCTTAGAGCTGTTTTTT.

The V and J genes are TRBV27 and TRBJ1-2, with 10 positions matching TRBD1. The CDR3 consists of 12 residues. Trimming took 10 bases from V and 7 from J; bases not matched to a gene: 6. Germline values: CDR1 MNHEY, CDR2 SMNVEV (reference sequence). CDR3 residues: CATATGGSGYTF. CDR3 in DNA: TGTGCCACGGCGACAGGGGGCAGTGGCTACACCTTC.

The chain uses TRBV30 and TRBJ2-7; TRBD1 is a possible D gene (5 bases). The CDR3 is 13 residues long. V lost 3 bases and J 5 bases, leaving 14 bases between the germline ends. CDR1 GTSNPN and CDR2 SVGIG come from the germline V gene (reference sequence). The CDR3 here is CAWSPGGAHEQYF. CDR3 coding DNA: TGTGCCTGGAGCCCCGGTGGGGCCCACGAGCAGTACTTC.

This rearrangement joins TRBV10-3 to TRBJ1-1; D is perhaps TRBD1 (5 bases). CDR3 length: 15 amino acids. The V gene lost 4 bases and the J gene lost 1 base, with 13 bases spanning the gap. Germline V lookup: CDR1 ENHRY, CDR2 SYGVKD. This CDR3 is CAISAAAGGNTEAFF. CDR3 bases: TGTGCCATCAGTGCCGCGGCGGGGGGGAACACTGAAGCTTTCTTT.

V usage is TRBV6-1 and J usage is TRBJ1-1, with TRBD1 matching over 7 bases. Trimming cost V 1 base and J 0 bases; bases outside gene matches: 2. The CDR3 covers 15 residues. Per the germline V gene, CDR1 is MNHNS and CDR2 is SASEGT. CDR3 in DNA: TGTGCCAGCAGTGAAGGGGACAGTCTGAACACTGAAGCTTTCTTT. Protein: CASSEGDSLNTEAFF.

The chain carries TRBV6-6 and TRBJ1-2; possibly TRBD1 for D (5 bases). The CDR3 runs 13 residues. Germline V lookup: CDR1 MNHNY, CDR2 SVGAGI (reference sequence). Trimming left V 3 bases short and J 8 bases short, with 13 bases between. The CDR3 DNA is TGTGCCAGCAGTTATGGGGCACGAGCGGGCTACACCTTC. Translated: CASSYGARAGYTF.

The J gene is TRBJ2-1, the V gene TRBV5-1, with 7 bases lining up with TRBD1. This CDR3 comprises 11 residues. The germline gives CDR1 SGHRS, CDR2 YFSETQ. The J segment lost 15 bases and the V segment lost 2 bases, leaving 5 bases of the junction unmatched. The CDR3 spells CASSLRQGLFF. The CDR3 DNA reads TGCGCCAGCAGCTTACGACAGGGATTGTTCTTC.

The chain combines TRBV5-1 with TRBJ1-6; weak D call: TRBD1 (6 bases). V was clipped by 5 bases and J by 7 bases, with 22 bases between them. This CDR3 is built from 17 residues. The germline CDR1 and CDR2 sequences are SGHRS and YFSETQ. The DNA of the CDR3 is TGCGCCAGCAGACTAACTCAGGCGACCCAGGGGAATTCACCCCTCCACTTT. This encodes CASRLTQATQGNSPLHF.

This clone was detected ten times or more. This rearrangement joins TRBV27 to TRBJ1-1; D possibly corresponds to TRBD1 (6 bases). The length of the CDR3 is 13 residues. Deletions cut 3 bases from V and 4 bases from J, with 9 bases between. Germline V gene data show CDR1 as MNHEY and CDR2 as SMNVEV (reference sequence). CDR3 residues: CASSLIGGTEAFF. The CDR3 DNA is TGTGCCAGCAGTTTGATAGGGGGCACTGAAGCTTTCTTT.

The rearrangement uses TRBV2 and TRBJ1-5, with D unclear. V dropped 3 bases and J dropped 5 bases, with 8 bases sitting between them. The CDR3 totals 13 residues. The germline gives CDR1 SNHLY, CDR2 FYNNEI. DNA for the CDR3: TGTGCCAGCAGTGAGGAGAGGCATCAGCCCCAGCATTTT. Encoded protein: CASSEERHQPQHF.

This clone has a single count. The chain uses TRBV28 and TRBJ1-5; 9 nucleotides align to TRBD1. J lost 5 bases, V lost 5 bases, and 4 bases had no gene match. The CDR3 contains 14 residues. The germline V gene has CDR1 MDHEN and CDR2 SYDVKM. The CDR3 protein is CASSGDRVDQPQHF. In nucleotides, the CDR3 is TGTGCCAGCAGTGGGGACAGGGTGGATCAGCCCCAGCATTTT.

CDR3 coding DNA: TGTGCCAGCAGGGGGACAGGGAACTATGGCTACACCTTC. It codes for CASRGTGNYGYTF. J is TRBJ1-2 and V is TRBV12-3 or TRBV12-4; 9 positions agree with TRBD1. Trimming at V came to 6 bases and at J to 2 bases, leaving 1 base not matched to a gene. The CDR3 consists of 13 residues.